This TCR beta chain was obtained from a study of blood T cell repertoires in COVID-19. About the research overall: Sources were T cells, B-cell-depleted T cells, or PBMCs; the material itself was cDNA or gDNA.

CDR1 and CDR2 from the germline V gene are LGHNA and YNFKEQ. V was clipped by 2 bases and J by 5 bases; unmatched bases: 11. This CDR3 has 16 residues. As handled by the study authors: Nucleated cell counts were estimated from reference gene primer amplification. Clones were read by immunoSEQ multiplex PCR, and TCRdb kept only the in-frame ones, dropping some. The D gene and trimming were derived from the DNA, and the V and J assignments and clone size from that table. The sample has 60,000 to 80,000 clones, about nine tenths seen once. The chain combines TRBV4-2 with TRBJ2-5; the match to TRBD2 covers 7 bases. Sequences were obtained from peripheral blood. The TCR comes from a human donor in a cohort sampled during active COVID-19. CDR3 protein: CASSQLRGGRSETQYF. CDR3 bases: TGTGCCAGCAGCCAACTTCGGGGAGGGCGGAGTGAGACCCAGTACTTC.